This T cell receptor beta chain comes out of a study of radiation and T cells in renal cell carcinoma. Points on this clone: Its matching antigen is unknown.

The CDR3 totals 16 residues. Germline V CDR1 and CDR2: SGHVS, FQNEAQ. V dropped 1 base and J dropped 9; count of bases not matched to a gene: 6. Whole-study findings and limits: No pretreatment tumor biopsies were available for baseline clonotypes. In blood, top tumor clones expanded by 2 weeks, shrinking by 4.

The table came from immunoSEQ multiplex PCR; TCRdb's copy has only in-frame clones and leaves some out. The data contain approximately 63,000 clones, around 78% of them singletons. Noted time point: baseline pretreatment blood. Documented treatment: 15 Gy SBRT to primary tumor, nephrectomy 4 weeks later. This TCR was sampled from a man between 60 and 75 years old with renal cell carcinoma. This rearrangement joins TRBV7-8 to TRBJ1-6; TRBD1 aligns across 10 bases. Sequenced here: blood, sampled from a patient whose treatment included radiotherapy and nephrectomy. CDR3 region: CASSLVRGQGTSPLHF. The CDR3, as DNA: TGTGCCAGCAGCTTAGTGAGGGGACAGGGGACTTCACCCCTCCACTTT.